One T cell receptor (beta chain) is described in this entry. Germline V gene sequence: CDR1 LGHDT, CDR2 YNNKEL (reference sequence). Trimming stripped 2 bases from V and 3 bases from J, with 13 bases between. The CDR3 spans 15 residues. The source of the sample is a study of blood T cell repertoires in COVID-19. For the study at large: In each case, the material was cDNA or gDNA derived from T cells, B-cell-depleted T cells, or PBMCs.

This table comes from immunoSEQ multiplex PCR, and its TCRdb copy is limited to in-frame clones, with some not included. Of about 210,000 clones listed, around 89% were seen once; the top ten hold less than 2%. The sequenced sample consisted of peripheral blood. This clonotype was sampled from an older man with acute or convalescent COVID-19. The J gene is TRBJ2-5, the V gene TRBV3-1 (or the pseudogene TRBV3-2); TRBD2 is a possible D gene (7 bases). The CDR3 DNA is TGTGCCAGCAGCCAAAAGGGGGGGACGAAAGAGACCCAGTACTTC. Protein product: CASSQKGGTKETQYF.